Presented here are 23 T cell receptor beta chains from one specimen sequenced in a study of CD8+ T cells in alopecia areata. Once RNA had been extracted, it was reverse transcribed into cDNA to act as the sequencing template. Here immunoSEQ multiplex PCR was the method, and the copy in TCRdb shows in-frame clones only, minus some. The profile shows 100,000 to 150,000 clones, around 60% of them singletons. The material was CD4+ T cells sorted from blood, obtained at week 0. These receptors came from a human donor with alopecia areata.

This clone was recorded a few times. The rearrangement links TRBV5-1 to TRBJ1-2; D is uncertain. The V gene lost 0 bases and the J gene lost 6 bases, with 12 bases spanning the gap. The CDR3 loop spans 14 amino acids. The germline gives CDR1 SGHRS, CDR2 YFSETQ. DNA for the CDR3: TGCGCCAGCAGCTTGGGGTTTGAGGGAAATGGCTACACCTTC. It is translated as CASSLGFEGNGYTF.

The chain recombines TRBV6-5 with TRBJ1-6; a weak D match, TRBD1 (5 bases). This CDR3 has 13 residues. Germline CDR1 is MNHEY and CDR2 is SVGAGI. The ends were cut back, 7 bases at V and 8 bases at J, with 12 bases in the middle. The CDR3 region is CASMAGTDSPLHF. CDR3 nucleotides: TGTGCCAGCATGGCAGGGACCGATTCACCCCTCCACTTT.

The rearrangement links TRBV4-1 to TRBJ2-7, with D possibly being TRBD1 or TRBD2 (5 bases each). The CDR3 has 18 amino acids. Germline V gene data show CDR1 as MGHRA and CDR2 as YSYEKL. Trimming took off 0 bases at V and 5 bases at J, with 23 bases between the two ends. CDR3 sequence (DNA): TGCGCCAGCAGCCAAGAGAGTTTGGGAAGGGTCCGGGGCAACGAGCAGTACTTC. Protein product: CASSQESLGRVRGNEQYF.

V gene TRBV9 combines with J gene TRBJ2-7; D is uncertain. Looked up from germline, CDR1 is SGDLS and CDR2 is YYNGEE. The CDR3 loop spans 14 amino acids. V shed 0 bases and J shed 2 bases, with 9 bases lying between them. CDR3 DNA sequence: TGTGCCAGCAGCGTAGACGTGCGAACCTACGAGCAGTACTTC. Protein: CASSVDVRTYEQYF.

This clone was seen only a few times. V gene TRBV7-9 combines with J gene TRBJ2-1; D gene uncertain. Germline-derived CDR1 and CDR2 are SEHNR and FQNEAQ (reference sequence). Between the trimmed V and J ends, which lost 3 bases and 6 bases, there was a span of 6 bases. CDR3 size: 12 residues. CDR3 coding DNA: TGTGCCAGCAGCTTCCCTCGCAATGAGCAGTTCTTC. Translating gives CASSFPRNEQFF.

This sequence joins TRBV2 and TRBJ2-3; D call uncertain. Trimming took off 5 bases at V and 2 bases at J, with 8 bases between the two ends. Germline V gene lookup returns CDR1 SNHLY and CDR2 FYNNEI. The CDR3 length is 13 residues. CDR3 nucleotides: TGTGCCAGCAGTTATAGGTACACAGATACGCAGTATTTT. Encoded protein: CASSYRYTDTQYF. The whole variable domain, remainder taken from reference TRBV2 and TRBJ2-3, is EPEVTQTPSHQVTQMGQEVILRCVPISNHLYFYWYRQILGQKVEFLVSFYNNEISEKSEIFDDQFSVERPDGSNFTLKIRSTKLEDSAMYFCASSYRYTDTQYFGPGTRLTVL.

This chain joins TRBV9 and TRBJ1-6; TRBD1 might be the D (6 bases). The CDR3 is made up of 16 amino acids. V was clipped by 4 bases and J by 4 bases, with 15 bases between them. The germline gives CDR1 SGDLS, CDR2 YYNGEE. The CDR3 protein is CASSSAGTPYNSPLHF. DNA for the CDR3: TGTGCCAGCAGCTCTGCGGGGACACCATATAATTCACCCCTCCACTTT. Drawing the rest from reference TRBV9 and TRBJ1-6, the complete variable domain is DSGVTQTPKHLITATGQRVTLRCSPRSGDLSVYWYQQSLDQGLQFLIQYYNGEERAKGNILERFSAQQFPDLHSELNLSSLELGDSALYFCASSSAGTPYNSPLHFGNGTRLTVT.

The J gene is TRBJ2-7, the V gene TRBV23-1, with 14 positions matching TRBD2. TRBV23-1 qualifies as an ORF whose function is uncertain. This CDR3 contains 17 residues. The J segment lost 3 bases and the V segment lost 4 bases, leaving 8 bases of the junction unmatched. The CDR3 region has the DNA TGCGCCAGCAGTCGAGGAACAGGGACTAGCGGGAGCTACGAGCAGTACTTC. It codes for CASSRGTGTSGSYEQYF.

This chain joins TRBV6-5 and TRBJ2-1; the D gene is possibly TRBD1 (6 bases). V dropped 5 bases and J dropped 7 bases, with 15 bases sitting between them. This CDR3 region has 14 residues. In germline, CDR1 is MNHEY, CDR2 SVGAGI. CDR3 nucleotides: TGTGCCAGCAGTGATGGGGACAATAGGAATGAGCAGTTCTTC. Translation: CASSDGDNRNEQFF.

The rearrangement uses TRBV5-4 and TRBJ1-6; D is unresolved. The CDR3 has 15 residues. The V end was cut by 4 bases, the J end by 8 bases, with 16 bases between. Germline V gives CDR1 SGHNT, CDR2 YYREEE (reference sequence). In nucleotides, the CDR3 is TGTGCCAGCAGCCCAAGTCCCAATCCTGATTCACCCCTCCACTTT. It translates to CASSPSPNPDSPLHF.

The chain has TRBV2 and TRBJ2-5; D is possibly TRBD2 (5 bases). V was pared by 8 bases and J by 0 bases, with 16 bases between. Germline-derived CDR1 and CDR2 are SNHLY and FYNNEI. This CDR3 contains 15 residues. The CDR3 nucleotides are TGTGCCAGCGAGGGTAGGAGAGCGTACCAAGAGACCCAGTACTTC. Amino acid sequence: CASEGRRAYQETQYF.

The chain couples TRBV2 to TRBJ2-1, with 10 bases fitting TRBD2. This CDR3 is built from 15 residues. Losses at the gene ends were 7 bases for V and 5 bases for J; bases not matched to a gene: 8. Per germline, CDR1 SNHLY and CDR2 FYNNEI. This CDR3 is CASTTAGGPNNEQFF. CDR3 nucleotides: TGTGCCAGCACCACAGCGGGAGGGCCAAACAATGAGCAGTTCTTC.

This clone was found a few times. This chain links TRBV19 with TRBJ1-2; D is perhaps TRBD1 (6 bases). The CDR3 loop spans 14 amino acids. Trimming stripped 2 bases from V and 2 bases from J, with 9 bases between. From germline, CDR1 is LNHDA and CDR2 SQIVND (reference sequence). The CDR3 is CASSIKQGNYGYTF. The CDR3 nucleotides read TGTGCCAGTAGTATAAAACAGGGCAACTATGGCTACACCTTC.

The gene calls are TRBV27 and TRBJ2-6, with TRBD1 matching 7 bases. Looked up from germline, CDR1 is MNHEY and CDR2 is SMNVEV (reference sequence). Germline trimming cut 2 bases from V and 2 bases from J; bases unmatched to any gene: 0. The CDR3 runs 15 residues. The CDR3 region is CASSLQGAGANVLTF. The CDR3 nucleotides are TGTGCCAGCAGTTTACAGGGGGCTGGGGCCAACGTCCTGACTTTC.

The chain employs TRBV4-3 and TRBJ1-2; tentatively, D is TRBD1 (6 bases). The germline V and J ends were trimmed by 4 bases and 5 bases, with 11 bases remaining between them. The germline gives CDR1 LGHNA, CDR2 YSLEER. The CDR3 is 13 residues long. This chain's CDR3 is CASSLTGNYGYTF. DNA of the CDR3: TGCGCCAGCAGCCTCACAGGGAATTATGGCTACACCTTC.

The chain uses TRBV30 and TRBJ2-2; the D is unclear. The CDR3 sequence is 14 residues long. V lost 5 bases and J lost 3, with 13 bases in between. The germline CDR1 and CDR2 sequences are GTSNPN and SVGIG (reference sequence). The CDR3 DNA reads TGTGCCTGGCTTATTCGTTTCGACACCGGGGAGCTGTTTTTT. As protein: CAWLIRFDTGELFF.

For the CDR3, the DNA is TGTGCCAGCTCACCACGGGCCGCCGGTGACACTGAAGCTTTCTTT. It specifies CASSPRAAGDTEAFF. V usage is TRBV18 and J usage is TRBJ1-1, with D hard to call. Germline V CDR1 and CDR2: KGHSH, LQKENI. V was clipped by 1 base and J by 3 bases, with 12 bases between them. The CDR3 is made up of 15 amino acids.

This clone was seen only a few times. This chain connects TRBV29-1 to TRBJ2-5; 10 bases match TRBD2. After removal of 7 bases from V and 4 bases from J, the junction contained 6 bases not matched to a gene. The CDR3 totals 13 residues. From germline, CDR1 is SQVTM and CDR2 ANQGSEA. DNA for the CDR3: TGCAGCGCCGGACTAGCGGTTGGAGAGACCCAGTACTTC. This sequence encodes CSAGLAVGETQYF.

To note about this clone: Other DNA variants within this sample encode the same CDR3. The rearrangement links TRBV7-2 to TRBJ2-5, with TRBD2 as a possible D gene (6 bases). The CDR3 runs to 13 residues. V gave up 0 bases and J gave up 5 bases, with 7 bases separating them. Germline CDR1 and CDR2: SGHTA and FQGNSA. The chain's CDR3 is CASSLASGETQYF. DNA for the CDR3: TGTGCCAGCAGCTTAGCAAGCGGGGAGACCCAGTACTTC.

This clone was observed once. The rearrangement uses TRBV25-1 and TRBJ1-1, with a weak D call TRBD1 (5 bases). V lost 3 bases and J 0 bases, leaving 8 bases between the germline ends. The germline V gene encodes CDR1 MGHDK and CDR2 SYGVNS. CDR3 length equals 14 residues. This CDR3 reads CASSDPGVNTEAFF. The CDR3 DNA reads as TGTGCCAGCAGTGATCCGGGGGTGAACACTGAAGCTTTCTTT.

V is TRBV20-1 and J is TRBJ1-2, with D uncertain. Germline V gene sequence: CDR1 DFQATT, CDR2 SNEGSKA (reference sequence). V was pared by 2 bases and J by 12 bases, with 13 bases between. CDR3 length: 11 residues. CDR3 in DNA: TGCAGTGCTAGAACGACTGTCGGCGACACCTTC. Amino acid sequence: CSARTTVGDTF.

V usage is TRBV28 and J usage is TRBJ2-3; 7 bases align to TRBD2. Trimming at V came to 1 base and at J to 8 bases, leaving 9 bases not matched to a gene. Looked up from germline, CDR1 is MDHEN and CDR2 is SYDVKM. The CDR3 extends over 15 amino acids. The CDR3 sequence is CASSLLREGDGTQYF. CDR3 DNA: TGTGCCAGCAGTTTATTAAGGGAGGGAGATGGTACGCAGTATTTT.

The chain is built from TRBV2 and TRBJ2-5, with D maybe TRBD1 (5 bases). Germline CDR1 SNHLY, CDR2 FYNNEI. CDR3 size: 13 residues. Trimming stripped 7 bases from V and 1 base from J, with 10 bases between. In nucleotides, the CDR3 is TGTGCCAGCACCTGGACAAGCCAAGAGACCCAGTACTTC. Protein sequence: CASTWTSQETQYF.